This entry lists 13 T cell receptor beta chains sequenced from one sample in a study of regulatory T cells in long-lasting Graves disease. Relying on iRepertoire HTBI primers and Arm-PCR of CDR3 regions, the team built TCR beta libraries. One entry per CDR3 protein results from TCRdb running MiXCR on the multiplex PCR reads. This sample yields about 660,000 distinct CDR3 sequences, of which 25% to 35% are seen a single time; roughly 46% belongs to the top ten. Time point noted: persistent/refractory GD, antithyroid drugs over 5 years with positive TRAb. RNA isolated from PBMCs was used to make the TCR library. Sequencing used peripheral blood mononuclear cells (PBMCs), obtained when the disease was refractory, from a patient treated with antithyroid drugs. These receptors all come from a female donor with Graves disease.

This clonotype was seen a few times. The gene calls are TRBV5-1 and TRBJ2-7, with D tentatively TRBD1 (6 bases). The V end lost 1 base, the J end lost 2 bases, and 13 bases lay between the germline ends. CDR3 length: 15 amino acids. Germline CDR1 SGHRS, CDR2 YFSETQ. The CDR3 spells CASSLIQDSTYEQYF. CDR3 nucleotide sequence: TGCGCCAGCAGCTTGATACAGGACAGCACCTACGAGCAGTACTTC. Supplemented by reference TRBV5-1 and TRBJ2-7, the full variable domain reads KAGVTQTPRYLIKTRGQQVTLSCSPISGHRSVSWYQQTPGQGLQFLFEYFSETQRNKGNFPGRFSGRQFSNSRSEMNVSTLELGDSALYLCASSLIQDSTYEQYFGPGTRLTVT.

The chain uses TRBV3-1 and TRBJ1-6; no definite D call. CDR3 length equals 15 residues. V lost 2 bases to trimming and J lost 10 bases, with 15 bases between them. CDR1 and CDR2 from the germline V gene are LGHDT and YNNKEL (reference sequence). This CDR3 reads CASSQLYEATSPLHF. The DNA for the CDR3 is TGTGCCAGCAGCCAACTTTACGAGGCTACCTCACCCCTCCACTTT.

The rearrangement links TRBV10-3 to TRBJ1-1; possibly TRBD1 for D (5 bases). The CDR3 contains 13 residues. CDR1 ENHRY and CDR2 SYGVKD come from the germline V gene. V was cut by 7 bases and J by 1 base, with 10 bases left in between. The CDR3 sequence: CAIKGTENTEAFF. The CDR3 bases are TGTGCCATCAAAGGGACGGAGAACACTGAAGCTTTCTTT.

J is TRBJ1-4 and V is TRBV2, with D perhaps TRBD1 (5 bases). This CDR3 region has 15 residues. V gave up 2 bases and J gave up 8 bases, with 15 bases separating them. Germline-derived CDR1 and CDR2 are SNHLY and FYNNEI. The DNA for the CDR3 is TGTGCCAGCAGTGAAAACTCCCGGGGCGGCGAAAAACTGTTTTTT. Translation gives CASSENSRGGEKLFF.

There are a few counts of this clonotype. The V call is TRBV7-3, the J call TRBJ2-4; tentatively, D is TRBD1 (6 bases). The CDR3 has 15 amino acids. With 6 bases removed from V and 4 bases from J, the gap between germline ends came to 16 bases. Germline CDR1 and CDR2: SGHTA and FQGTGA. Here the CDR3 reads CASSWAGTPKNIQYF. The DNA for the CDR3 is TGTGCCAGCAGTTGGGCCGGGACACCAAAAAACATTCAGTACTTC.

The chain uses TRBV6-6 and TRBJ1-1; no definite D call. Trimming took off 0 bases at V and 1 base at J, with 15 bases between the two ends. The V gene's germline CDR1 is MNHNY and CDR2 SVGAGI (reference sequence). The CDR3 is made up of 17 amino acids. This chain's CDR3 is CASSYSSRILQNTEAFF. The CDR3 nucleotides read TGTGCCAGCAGTTACTCGAGTCGAATTCTTCAGAACACTGAAGCTTTCTTT.

Many counts were recorded for this clonotype. The chain links TRBV12-3 or TRBV12-4 to TRBJ1-1; D is ambiguous. The CDR3 has 13 residues. V lost 8 bases, J lost 11 bases, and 21 bases lay in between. In DNA form, the CDR3 reads TGTGCCAGCGCCAGTACAAATGCCGGGAGGGCTTTCTTT. Amino acids: CASASTNAGRAFF.

The V call is TRBV19, the J call TRBJ1-2; TRBD1 is a possible D gene (6 bases). Per the germline V gene, CDR1 is LNHDA and CDR2 is SQIVND (reference sequence). The CDR3 loop spans 15 amino acids. V lost 4 bases and J 2 bases, leaving 14 bases between the germline ends. This CDR3 is CASSTPRGSNYGYTF. The CDR3 DNA is TGTGCCAGTAGTACCCCCAGGGGTTCGAACTATGGCTACACCTTC.

V gene TRBV7-2 combines with J gene TRBJ2-4, with D unresolved. Germline CDR1 and CDR2: SGHTA and FQGNSA. CDR3 length: 15 amino acids. V was pared by 5 bases and J by 0 bases, with 11 bases between. The CDR3 sequence: CASSLPVIAKNIQYF. CDR3 nucleotides: TGTGCCAGCAGCCTCCCCGTTATAGCCAAAAACATTCAGTACTTC. The full variable domain, in which reference TRBV7-2 and TRBJ2-4 provide the parts outside the CDR3, is GAGVSQSPSNKVTEKGKDVELRCDPISGHTALYWYRQSLGQGLEFLIYFQGNSAPDKSGLPSDRFSAERTGGSVSTLTIQRTQQEDSAVYLCASSLPVIAKNIQYFGAGTRLSVL.

V is TRBV6-1 and J is TRBJ1-5; D ambiguous. Between the trimmed V and J ends, which lost 3 bases and 0 bases, there was a span of 12 bases. Germline V gives CDR1 MNHNS, CDR2 SASEGT. The CDR3 has 16 residues. Written as DNA, the CDR3 is TGTGCCAGCAGTGAGCGGCCCATGTATAGCAATCAGCCCCAGCATTTT. It is translated as CASSERPMYSNQPQHF.

This clonotype was seen more than once but under ten times. V gene TRBV6-5 combines with J gene TRBJ1-5, with D unclear. The V gene lost 0 bases and the J gene lost 6 bases, with 9 bases spanning the gap. The CDR3 loop spans 14 amino acids. Germline CDR1 is MNHEY and CDR2 is SVGAGI. The chain's CDR3 is CASSYSSYGQPQHF. The CDR3 DNA reads as TGTGCCAGCAGTTACTCCAGTTATGGTCAGCCCCAGCATTTT.

V gene TRBV2 combines with J gene TRBJ2-3, with D possibly matching TRBD1 (6 bases). The CDR3 runs to 14 residues. Germline values: CDR1 SNHLY, CDR2 FYNNEI. With 5 bases removed from V and 0 bases from J, the gap between germline ends came to 9 bases. The CDR3 DNA sequence: TGTGCCAGCAGTAGGACAGCCAGCACAGATACGCAGTATTTT. Protein product: CASSRTASTDTQYF.

This clonotype was seen a handful of times. CDR3 sequence (DNA): TGTGCCTGCTCGGGCCAAAGGGGAGAGACCCAGTACTTC. Translating it yields CACSGQRGETQYF. The genes are TRBV30 and TRBJ2-5; possibly TRBD1 for D (5 bases). V shed 6 bases and J shed 4 bases, with 15 bases lying between them. Germline V CDR1 and CDR2: GTSNPN, SVGIG (reference sequence). This CDR3 spans 13 amino acids.